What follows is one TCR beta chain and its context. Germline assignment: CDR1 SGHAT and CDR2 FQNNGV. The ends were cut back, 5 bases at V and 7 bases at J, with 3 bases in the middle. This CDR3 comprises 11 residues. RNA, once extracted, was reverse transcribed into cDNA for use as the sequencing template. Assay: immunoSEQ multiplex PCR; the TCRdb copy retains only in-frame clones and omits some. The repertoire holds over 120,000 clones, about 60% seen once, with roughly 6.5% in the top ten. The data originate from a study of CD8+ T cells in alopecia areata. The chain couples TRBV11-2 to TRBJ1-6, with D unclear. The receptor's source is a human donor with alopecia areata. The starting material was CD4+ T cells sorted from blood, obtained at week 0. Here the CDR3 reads CASSGNSPLHF. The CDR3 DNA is TGTGCCAGCAGCGGGAATTCACCCCTCCACTTT.